This T cell receptor beta chain comes out of a study of cytomegalovirus exposure and HLA in healthy donors. Study in general: The study's early data release held 80 million to 95 million unique TCRs from HLA-typed donors. General study results and limits: Excluded were some V segments that proved indistinguishable, including TRBV6-2 and TRBV6-3. Researchers catalogued approximately 170 TCR beta chains as cytomegalovirus-associated.

The PCR contained 60 Vbeta and 13 Jbeta primers. Libraries were prepared by immunoSEQ multiplex PCR; TCRdb keeps only in-frame clonotypes and omits some of them. Among 150,000 to 250,000 clones listed, 82% were seen once. For this clone: Its cognate antigen is unknown. Distinct nucleotide sequences in the sample also encode this CDR3.

Trimming left V 1 base short and J 0 bases short, with 12 bases between. This CDR3 contains 16 residues. Germline V gene data show CDR1 as SEHNR and CDR2 as FQNEAQ (reference sequence). The chain is built from TRBV7-9 and TRBJ1-2; D gene unclear. This clonotype was obtained from a boy aged 2 to 10 in good health and CMV-seronegative. Sequenced sample: PBMCs. The CDR3 reads CASSLVGGSSNYGYTF. CDR3 DNA: TGTGCCAGCAGCTTAGTTGGTGGCAGTTCTAACTATGGCTACACCTTC.